Only one count was recorded for the clone carrying this TCR beta chain. In the original analysis: By means of reference gene primer amplification, nucleated cell counts were estimated. Generated by immunoSEQ multiplex PCR, the TCRdb table keeps only in-frame clones and is missing some. D and trimming were read from the DNA, whereas the V and J calls and clone size are those reported in that table. The data hold some 260,000 clones, with around 80% observed a single time. The CDR3 loop spans 14 amino acids. V was pared by 6 bases and J by 4 bases, with 15 bases between. Per the germline V gene, CDR1 is MRHNA and CDR2 is SNTAGT. These data originate in a study of blood T cell repertoires in COVID-19. On the study more broadly: Researchers got acute and convalescent COVID-19 samples from the United States, Italy and Spain. T cells, B-cell-depleted T cells, or PBMCs provided the cDNA or gDNA that served as material.

Sample: peripheral blood. This sequence was found in a woman in her forties with active or convalescent COVID-19. V gene TRBV6-4 combines with J gene TRBJ1-2; possibly TRBD1 for D (5 bases). The CDR3 nucleotides read TGTGCCAGCAGCCCCAGGGAGGGTAGCTATGGCTACACCTTC. Protein: CASSPREGSYGYTF.